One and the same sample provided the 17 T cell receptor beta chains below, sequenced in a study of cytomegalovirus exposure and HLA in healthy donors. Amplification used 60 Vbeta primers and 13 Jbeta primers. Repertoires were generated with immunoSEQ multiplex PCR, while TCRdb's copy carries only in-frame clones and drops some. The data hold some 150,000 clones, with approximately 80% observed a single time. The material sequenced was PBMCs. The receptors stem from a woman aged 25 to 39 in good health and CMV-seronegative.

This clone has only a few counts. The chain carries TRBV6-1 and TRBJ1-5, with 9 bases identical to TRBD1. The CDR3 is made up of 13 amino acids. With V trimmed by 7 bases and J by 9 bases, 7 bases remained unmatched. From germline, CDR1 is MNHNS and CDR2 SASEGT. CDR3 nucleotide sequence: TGTGCCAGCACTGGACAGGGGTTACGGCCCCAGCATTTT. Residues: CASTGQGLRPQHF.

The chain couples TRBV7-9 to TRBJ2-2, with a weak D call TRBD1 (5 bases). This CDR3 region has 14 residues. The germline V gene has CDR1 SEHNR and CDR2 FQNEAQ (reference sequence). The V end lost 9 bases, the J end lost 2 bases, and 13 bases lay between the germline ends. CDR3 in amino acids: CARTSDSNTGELFF. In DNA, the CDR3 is TGTGCCAGAACATCAGACAGTAACACCGGGGAGCTGTTTTTT.

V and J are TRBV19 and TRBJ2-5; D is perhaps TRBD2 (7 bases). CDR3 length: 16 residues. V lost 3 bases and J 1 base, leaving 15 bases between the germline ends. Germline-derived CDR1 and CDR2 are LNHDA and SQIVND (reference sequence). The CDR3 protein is CASSIRVGGAQETQYF. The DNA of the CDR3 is TGTGCCAGTAGTATTAGGGTAGGGGGGGCCCAAGAGACCCAGTACTTC.

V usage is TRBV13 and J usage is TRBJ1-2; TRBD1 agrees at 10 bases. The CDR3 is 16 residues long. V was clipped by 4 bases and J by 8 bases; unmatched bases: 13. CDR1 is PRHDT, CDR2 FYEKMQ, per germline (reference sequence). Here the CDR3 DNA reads TGTGCCAGCAGCTCAAATACCGGGACAGGGGCTGGAGGCTACACCTTC. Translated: CASSSNTGTGAGGYTF. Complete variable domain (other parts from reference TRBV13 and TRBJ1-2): AAGVIQSPRHLIKEKRETATLKCYPIPRHDTVYWYQQGPGQDPQFLISFYEKMQSDKGSIPDRFSAQQFSDYHSELNMSSLELGDSALYFCASSSNTGTGAGGYTFGSGTRLTVV.

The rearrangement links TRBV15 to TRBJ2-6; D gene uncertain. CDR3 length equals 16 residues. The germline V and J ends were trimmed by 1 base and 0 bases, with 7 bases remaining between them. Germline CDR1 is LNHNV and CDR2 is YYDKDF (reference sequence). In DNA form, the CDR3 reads TGTGCCACCAGCAGAGTCTACCGCTCTGGGGCCAACGTCCTGACTTTC. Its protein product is CATSRVYRSGANVLTF.

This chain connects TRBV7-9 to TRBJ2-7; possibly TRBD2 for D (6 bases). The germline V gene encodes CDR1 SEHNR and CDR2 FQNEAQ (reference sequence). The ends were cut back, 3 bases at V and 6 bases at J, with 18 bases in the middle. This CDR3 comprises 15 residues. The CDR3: CASSFPWGEIGEQYF. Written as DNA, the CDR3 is TGTGCCAGCAGCTTCCCATGGGGGGAAATAGGCGAGCAGTACTTC.

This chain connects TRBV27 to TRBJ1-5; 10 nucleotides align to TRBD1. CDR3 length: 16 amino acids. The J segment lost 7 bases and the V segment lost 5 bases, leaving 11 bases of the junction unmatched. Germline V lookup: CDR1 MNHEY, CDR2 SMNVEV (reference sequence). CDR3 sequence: CASSPRTGGMRQPQHF. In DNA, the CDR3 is TGTGCCAGCAGTCCCCGGACAGGGGGTATGAGGCAGCCCCAGCATTTT.

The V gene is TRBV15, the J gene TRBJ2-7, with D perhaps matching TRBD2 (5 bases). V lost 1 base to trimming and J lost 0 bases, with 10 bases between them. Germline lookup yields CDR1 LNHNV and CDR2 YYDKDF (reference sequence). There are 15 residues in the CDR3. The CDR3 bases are TGTGCCACCAGCAGAGCGGGGTCTTACTCCTACGAGCAGTACTTC. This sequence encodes CATSRAGSYSYEQYF.

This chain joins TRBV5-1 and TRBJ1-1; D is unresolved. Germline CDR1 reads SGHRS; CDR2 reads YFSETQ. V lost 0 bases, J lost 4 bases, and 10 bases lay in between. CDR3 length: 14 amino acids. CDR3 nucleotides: TGCGCCAGCAGCTTGGAACTGGGCAGCACTGAAGCTTTCTTT. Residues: CASSLELGSTEAFF.

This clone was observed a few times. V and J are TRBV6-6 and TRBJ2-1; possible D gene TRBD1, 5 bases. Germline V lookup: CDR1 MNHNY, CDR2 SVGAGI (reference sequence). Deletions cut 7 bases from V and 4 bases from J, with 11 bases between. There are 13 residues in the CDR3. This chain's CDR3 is CASKTQVYNEQFF. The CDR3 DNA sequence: TGTGCCAGCAAAACACAGGTTTACAATGAGCAGTTCTTC.

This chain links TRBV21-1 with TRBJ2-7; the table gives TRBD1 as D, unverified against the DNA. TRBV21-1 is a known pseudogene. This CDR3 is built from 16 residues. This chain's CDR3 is CASSAPDRDEVYEQYF. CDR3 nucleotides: TGTGCCAGCAGCGCCCCGGACAGGGACGAGGTCTACGAGCAGTACTTC.

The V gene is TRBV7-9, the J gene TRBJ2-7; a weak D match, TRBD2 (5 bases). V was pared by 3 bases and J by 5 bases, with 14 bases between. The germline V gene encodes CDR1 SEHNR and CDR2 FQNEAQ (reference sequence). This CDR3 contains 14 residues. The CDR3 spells CASSFSVKAHEQYF. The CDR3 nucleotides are TGTGCCAGCAGCTTTAGCGTGAAGGCCCACGAGCAGTACTTC.

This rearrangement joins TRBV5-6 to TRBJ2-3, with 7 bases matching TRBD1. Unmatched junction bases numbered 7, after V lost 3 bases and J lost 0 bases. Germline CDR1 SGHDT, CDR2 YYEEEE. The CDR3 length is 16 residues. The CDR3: CASSSSGDSSTDTQYF. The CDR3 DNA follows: TGTGCCAGCAGCTCCTCAGGGGACAGCAGCACAGATACGCAGTATTTT.

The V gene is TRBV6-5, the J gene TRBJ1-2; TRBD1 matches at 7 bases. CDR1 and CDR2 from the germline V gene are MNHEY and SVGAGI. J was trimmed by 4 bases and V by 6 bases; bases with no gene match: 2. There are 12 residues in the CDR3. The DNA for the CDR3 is TGTGCCAGCAGGGACAGGTTCTATGGCTACACCTTC. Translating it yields CASRDRFYGYTF.

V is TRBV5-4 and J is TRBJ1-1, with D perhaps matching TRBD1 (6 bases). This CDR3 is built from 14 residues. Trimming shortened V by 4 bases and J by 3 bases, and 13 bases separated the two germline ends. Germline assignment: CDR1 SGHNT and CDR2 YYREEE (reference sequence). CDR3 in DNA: TGTGCCAGCAGCCACAGGGAGGGGTACACTGAAGCTTTCTTT. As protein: CASSHREGYTEAFF.

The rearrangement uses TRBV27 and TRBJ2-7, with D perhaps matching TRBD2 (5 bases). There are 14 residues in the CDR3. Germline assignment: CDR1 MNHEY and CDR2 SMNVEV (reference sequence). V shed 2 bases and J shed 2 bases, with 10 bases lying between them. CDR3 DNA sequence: TGTGCCAGCAGTTTAGGTAGCGTCCCCTACGAGCAGTACTTC. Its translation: CASSLGSVPYEQYF.

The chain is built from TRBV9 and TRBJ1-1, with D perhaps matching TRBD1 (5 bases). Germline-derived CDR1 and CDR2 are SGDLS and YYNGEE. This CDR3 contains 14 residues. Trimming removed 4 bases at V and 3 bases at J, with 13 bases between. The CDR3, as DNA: TGTGCCAGCAGCCTAAGGGGAGGGGACACTGAAGCTTTCTTT. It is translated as CASSLRGGDTEAFF.